This is a list of T cell receptor beta chains from one sample in a study of shared T cell receptors in the human thymus. Assay used: immunoSEQ multiplex PCR; TCRdb lists only in-frame clones, some missing. The sample contains over 65,000 clones, more than 90% of which appear only once. Sample: thymocytes. The receptors come from a human donor. CDR3s include the opening cysteine and the closing phenylalanine or tryptophan. The order of the fields is clone size, V gene, J gene, D gene, CDR3 DNA, CDR3 protein. D genes are given only for firm matches. Clone size is shown for a subset of rows, as once, few, many or a class of expanded clone.

clone size: -
V gene: TRBV13
J gene: TRBJ1-4
D gene: -
CDR3 DNA: TGTGCCAGCCACTCGGCCGAGGCCGGCCGAGCAACTAATGAAAAACTGTTTTTT
CDR3 protein: CASHSAEAGRATNEKLFF

clone size: -
V gene: TRBV11-1
J gene: TRBJ1-1
D gene: -
CDR3 DNA: TGTGCCAGCAGCTTTGGAAGGGGGAAGAACACTGAAGCTTTCTTT
CDR3 protein: CASSFGRGKNTEAFF

clone size: -
V gene: TRBV7-8
J gene: TRBJ2-7
D gene: TRBD2
CDR3 DNA: TGTGCCAGCAGCTTATCCTCGCACAAGGGTGCCCGGACTAGCGGGGCCCCCTACGAGCAGTACTTC
CDR3 protein: CASSLSSHKGARTSGAPYEQYF

clone size: -
V gene: TRBV5-4
J gene: TRBJ1-2
D gene: -
CDR3 DNA: TGTGCCAGCAGCTTGGAAACAGGGATCTATGGCTACACCTTC
CDR3 protein: CASSLETGIYGYTF

clone size: -
V gene: TRBV7-9
J gene: TRBJ2-1
D gene: TRBD2
CDR3 DNA: TGTGCCAGCAGCTTAGTGGGACTAGCTTACAATGAGCAGTTCTTC
CDR3 protein: CASSLVGLAYNEQFF

clone size: -
V gene: TRBV10-3
J gene: TRBJ2-1
D gene: TRBD2
CDR3 DNA: TGTGCCATCAGCTTACTAGCGGGGCCTTACAATGAGCAGTTCTTC
CDR3 protein: CAISLLAGPYNEQFF

clone size: -
V gene: TRBV9
J gene: TRBJ2-2
D gene: -
CDR3 DNA: TGTGCCAGCAGCCCCGTGGCCCTGAACACCGGGGAGCTGTTTTTT
CDR3 protein: CASSPVALNTGELFF

clone size: -
V gene: TRBV27
J gene: TRBJ2-3
D gene: -
CDR3 DNA: TGTGCCAGCAGGCACAGAATCACAGATACGCAGTATTTT
CDR3 protein: CASRHRITDTQYF

clone size: once
V gene: TRBV5-1
J gene: TRBJ1-2
D gene: -
CDR3 DNA: TGCGCCAGCAGCTTGGCCGGCCAGGGTATGAACTATGGCTACACCTTC
CDR3 protein: CASSLAGQGMNYGYTF

clone size: -
V gene: TRBV19
J gene: TRBJ2-5
D gene: -
CDR3 DNA: TGTGCCAGTAGCCGACGGACTACCGGGCGAGAGACCCAGTACTTC
CDR3 protein: CASSRRTTGRETQYF

clone size: -
V gene: TRBV28
J gene: TRBJ2-1
D gene: -
CDR3 DNA: TGTGCCAGCAGTTTGGGGGGCAATGAGCAGTTCTTC
CDR3 protein: CASSLGGNEQFF

clone size: -
V gene: TRBV29-1
J gene: TRBJ1-5
D gene: TRBD1
CDR3 DNA: TGCAGCGTTCGAGAAAAGGACAGGGGGCCTCCTTATAGCAATCAGCCCCAGCATTTT
CDR3 protein: CSVREKDRGPPYSNQPQHF

clone size: -
V gene: TRBV7-6
J gene: TRBJ2-2
D gene: -
CDR3 DNA: TGTGCCAGCAGCTCGGAGGCGGGGTGCACCGGGGAGCTGTTTTTT
CDR3 protein: CASSSEAGCTGELFF

clone size: -
V gene: TRBV25-1
J gene: TRBJ1-4
D gene: -
CDR3 DNA: TGTGCCAGCAGTGACGAGAAGATTAATGAAAAACTGTTTTTT
CDR3 protein: CASSDEKINEKLFF

clone size: -
V gene: TRBV2
J gene: TRBJ1-5
D gene: -
CDR3 DNA: TGTGCCAGCAGTGAAGCTCAGACAGTGGATCAGCCCCAGCATTTT
CDR3 protein: CASSEAQTVDQPQHF

clone size: -
V gene: TRBV4-1
J gene: TRBJ2-2
D gene: -
CDR3 DNA: TGCGCCAGCAGCCGGCGGGGGCCTTACACCGGGGAGCTGTTTTTT
CDR3 protein: CASSRRGPYTGELFF

clone size: -
V gene: TRBV5-6
J gene: TRBJ2-3
D gene: TRBD2
CDR3 DNA: TGTGCCAGCAGCTTAACTAGCGTTGGCACAGATACGCAGTATTTT
CDR3 protein: CASSLTSVGTDTQYF

clone size: -
V gene: TRBV4-2
J gene: TRBJ2-7
D gene: -
CDR3 DNA: TGTGCCAGCAGCCAAGAGGGGGGGGCGATCCGAGGACAGCAGCCCTACGAGCAGTACTTC
CDR3 protein: CASSQEGGAIRGQQPYEQYF

clone size: -
V gene: TRBV5-4
J gene: TRBJ1-3
D gene: -
CDR3 DNA: TGTGCCAGCAGCACACGCAGGAGGGGAAACACCATATATTTT
CDR3 protein: CASSTRRRGNTIYF

clone size: once
V gene: TRBV5-4
J gene: TRBJ1-3
D gene: -
CDR3 DNA: TGTGCCAGCAGCTCCTTTTTGGGGGGCCGAAACACCATATATTTT
CDR3 protein: CASSSFLGGRNTIYF

clone size: -
V gene: TRBV5-1
J gene: TRBJ2-7
D gene: TRBD1
CDR3 DNA: TGCGCCAGCAGCTTGGGGACAGGGGACGTCTACGAGCAGTACTTC
CDR3 protein: CASSLGTGDVYEQYF

clone size: -
V gene: TRBV15
J gene: TRBJ1-2
D gene: -
CDR3 DNA: TGTGCCACCAGTGGGTCCAGGGATTCGGATGGCTACACCTTC
CDR3 protein: CATSGSRDSDGYTF

clone size: -
V gene: TRBV19
J gene: TRBJ2-3
D gene: TRBD1
CDR3 DNA: TGTGCCAGTAGGACAGGGTCTGGCACAGATACGCAGTATTTT
CDR3 protein: CASRTGSGTDTQYF

clone size: -
V gene: TRBV7-4
J gene: TRBJ1-1
D gene: -
CDR3 DNA: TGTGCCAGCAGCGTCCCCCGGGCAAACACGGTGAACACTGAAGCTTTCTTT
CDR3 protein: CASSVPRANTVNTEAFF

clone size: -
V gene: TRBV5-4
J gene: TRBJ2-5
D gene: -
CDR3 DNA: TGTGCCAGCAGCTTGGGAGGCGGAGTCGAGACCCAGTACTTC
CDR3 protein: CASSLGGGVETQYF

clone size: once
V gene: TRBV27
J gene: TRBJ1-2
D gene: -
CDR3 DNA: TGTGCCAGCAGTTTATATTGTAGGGGACGGGAAGACTATGGCTACACCTTC
CDR3 protein: CASSLYCRGREDYGYTF

clone size: -
V gene: TRBV7-3
J gene: TRBJ2-1
D gene: TRBD1
CDR3 DNA: TGTGCCAGCAGCTTAACGACAGGGTTCAATGAGCAGTTCTTC
CDR3 protein: CASSLTTGFNEQFF

clone size: -
V gene: TRBV21-1
J gene: TRBJ1-4
D gene: -
CDR3 DNA: TGTGCCAGCAGCAACCAGCGACGGAGCAGGGGGAGTTTAAAACTGTTTTTT
CDR3 protein: CASSNQRRSRGSLKLFF

clone size: -
V gene: TRBV4-3
J gene: TRBJ1-2
D gene: -
CDR3 DNA: TGCGCCAGCAGCCAAGATGCTGTATGGGGGGACACTGGCTACACCTTC
CDR3 protein: CASSQDAVWGDTGYTF

clone size: -
V gene: TRBV11-2
J gene: TRBJ1-3
D gene: -
CDR3 DNA: TGTGCCAGCAGCTTGGCAGACAGATCCTCTGGAAACACCATATATTTT
CDR3 protein: CASSLADRSSGNTIYF

clone size: -
V gene: TRBV18
J gene: TRBJ2-7
D gene: -
CDR3 DNA: TGTGCCAGCTCACCACTTCTAGGGGTCCAATACGAGCAGTACTTC
CDR3 protein: CASSPLLGVQYEQYF

clone size: -
V gene: TRBV6-1
J gene: TRBJ1-4
D gene: -
CDR3 DNA: TGTGCCAGCAGTGAAACGTCAGACCAGAGGGTGAAAAACGAAAAACTGTTTTTT
CDR3 protein: CASSETSDQRVKNEKLFF

clone size: -
V gene: TRBV5-1
J gene: TRBJ2-1
D gene: TRBD2
CDR3 DNA: TGCGCCAGCAGCTTGCAGACTAGCGGGGGCCACTTCTCCTACAATGAGCAGTTCTTC
CDR3 protein: CASSLQTSGGHFSYNEQFF

clone size: -
V gene: TRBV6-4
J gene: TRBJ1-2
D gene: -
CDR3 DNA: TGTGCCAGCAGTGACTCGTTCCAGGGCGATGGCTACACCTTC
CDR3 protein: CASSDSFQGDGYTF

clone size: -
V gene: TRBV4-1
J gene: TRBJ2-7
D gene: TRBD1
CDR3 DNA: TGCGCCAGCAGCCAATGGACAGGGTTACACGAGCAGTACTTC
CDR3 protein: CASSQWTGLHEQYF

clone size: -
V gene: TRBV5-4
J gene: TRBJ2-7
D gene: -
CDR3 DNA: TGTGCCAGCAGCTTGGTTGGCTACGAGCAGTACTTC
CDR3 protein: CASSLVGYEQYF

clone size: -
V gene: TRBV15
J gene: TRBJ2-3
D gene: -
CDR3 DNA: TGTGCCACCAGCCGGGGCCTTGACACAGATACGCAGTATTTT
CDR3 protein: CATSRGLDTDTQYF

clone size: -
V gene: TRBV6-9
J gene: TRBJ1-5
D gene: -
CDR3 DNA: TGTGCCAGCAGTCAGCCCCAGCATTTT
CDR3 protein: CASSQPQHF

clone size: -
V gene: TRBV11-2
J gene: TRBJ2-5
D gene: -
CDR3 DNA: TGTGCCAGCAGCCCCCTCCGCCGGGTCGGTGAGACCCAGTACTTC
CDR3 protein: CASSPLRRVGETQYF

clone size: -
V gene: TRBV9
J gene: TRBJ2-7
D gene: -
CDR3 DNA: TGTGCCAGCAGCGTAGGAGGGGCCAAATCCTACGAGCAGTACTTC
CDR3 protein: CASSVGGAKSYEQYF

clone size: -
V gene: TRBV15
J gene: TRBJ1-1
D gene: -
CDR3 DNA: TGTGCCACCAGCAGAGCTAGACGGGGGAACACTGAAGCTTTCTTT
CDR3 protein: CATSRARRGNTEAFF

clone size: once
V gene: TRBV11-2
J gene: TRBJ2-3
D gene: TRBD2
CDR3 DNA: TGTGCCAGCAGCTCCGCGGGGGGCCTTTCGGCGGATACGCAGTATTTT
CDR3 protein: CASSSAGGLSADTQYF

clone size: -
V gene: TRBV9
J gene: TRBJ1-2
D gene: -
CDR3 DNA: TGTGCCAGCAGCGTCCGCGAAGGGGTCTATGGCTACACCTTC
CDR3 protein: CASSVREGVYGYTF

clone size: once
V gene: TRBV4-2
J gene: TRBJ1-4
D gene: TRBD1
CDR3 DNA: TGTGCCAGCACCGGCCACAGGGGGCGAAAGGGATCTGAAAAACTGTTTTTT
CDR3 protein: CASTGHRGRKGSEKLFF

clone size: -
V gene: TRBV27
J gene: TRBJ2-7
D gene: -
CDR3 DNA: TGTGCCAGCAGGGGGGGATCCTACGAGCAGTACTTC
CDR3 protein: CASRGGSYEQYF

clone size: -
V gene: TRBV14
J gene: TRBJ2-7
D gene: -
CDR3 DNA: TGTGCCAGCAGCCAAGATAGTGCCCAGGGAACGGTCGGCTACGAGCAGTACTTC
CDR3 protein: CASSQDSAQGTVGYEQYF

clone size: -
V gene: TRBV27
J gene: TRBJ2-7
D gene: -
CDR3 DNA: TGTGCCAGCAGTTTACACGGACAACACTCCTACGAGCAGTACTTC
CDR3 protein: CASSLHGQHSYEQYF

clone size: -
V gene: TRBV4-3
J gene: TRBJ1-6
D gene: -
CDR3 DNA: TGCGCCAGCAGCCAAGATAACGCAAAGGCTGGGGGCCGGAATGTCAATTCACCCCTCCACTTT
CDR3 protein: CASSQDNAKAGGRNVNSPLHF

clone size: -
V gene: TRBV4-1
J gene: TRBJ2-5
D gene: TRBD1
CDR3 DNA: TGCGCCAGCAGCCAAGACCCTTCTGCGGCTAGGCGACAGGGCGAAGAGACCCAGTACTTC
CDR3 protein: CASSQDPSAARRQGEETQYF

clone size: -
V gene: TRBV7-9
J gene: TRBJ2-5
D gene: TRBD2
CDR3 DNA: TGTGCCAGCAGTTTCATGGGCCGGCCCGGGGGGGAGACCCAGTACTTC
CDR3 protein: CASSFMGRPGGETQYF

clone size: once
V gene: TRBV19
J gene: TRBJ2-3
D gene: -
CDR3 DNA: TGTGCCAGTAGTCCCCGGGGTAGCGCTGGGACAGATACGCAGTATTTT
CDR3 protein: CASSPRGSAGTDTQYF

clone size: -
V gene: TRBV7-9
J gene: TRBJ2-7
D gene: -
CDR3 DNA: TGTGCCAGCAGCTTAGTAGCAGGATTCTACGAGCAGTACTTC
CDR3 protein: CASSLVAGFYEQYF

clone size: -
V gene: TRBV6-5
J gene: TRBJ2-2
D gene: -
CDR3 DNA: TGTGCCAGCAGTTACCGAGCCGGGGAGCTGTTTTTT
CDR3 protein: CASSYRAGELFF

clone size: -
V gene: TRBV5-6
J gene: TRBJ2-5
D gene: -
CDR3 DNA: TGTGCCAGCAGCTACGGGAGCCAGAAGGAGACCCAGTACTTC
CDR3 protein: CASSYGSQKETQYF

clone size: once
V gene: TRBV15
J gene: TRBJ2-2
D gene: -
CDR3 DNA: TGTGCCACCAGCAACTTAATCGTATCCCAAAGGTTCACCGGGGAGCTGTTTTTT
CDR3 protein: CATSNLIVSQRFTGELFF

clone size: -
V gene: TRBV5-1
J gene: TRBJ1-2
D gene: -
CDR3 DNA: TGCGCCAGCAGAAATCCCGACAGATCCGAGACCCGCGTTGAGTATGGCTACACCTTC
CDR3 protein: CASRNPDRSETRVEYGYTF

clone size: few
V gene: TRBV7-9
J gene: TRBJ1-5
D gene: -
CDR3 DNA: TGTGCCAGCAGCGTCGGCTCGTTGGAGGGCCCCTATCAGCCCCAGCATTTT
CDR3 protein: CASSVGSLEGPYQPQHF

clone size: -
V gene: TRBV7-2
J gene: TRBJ2-7
D gene: TRBD1
CDR3 DNA: TGTGCCAGCAGCCCCAAGCGACAGGGGCCTTACGAGCAGTACTTC
CDR3 protein: CASSPKRQGPYEQYF

clone size: -
V gene: TRBV4-3
J gene: TRBJ1-3
D gene: -
CDR3 DNA: TGCGCCAGCAGCCAAGAATCGACAGGAATTCCCTATTTCTCTGGAAACACCATATATTTT
CDR3 protein: CASSQESTGIPYFSGNTIYF

clone size: -
V gene: TRBV4-1
J gene: TRBJ2-7
D gene: TRBD1
CDR3 DNA: TGCGCTAGCAGCCAAGATTGGGACAGGAGCTACGAGCAGTACTTC
CDR3 protein: CASSQDWDRSYEQYF